The clone carrying this T cell receptor (beta chain) showed up many times. As yet, its antigen is unknown. The study profiled TCR beta VDJ and CDR3 using genomic DNA as template. TCRdb used MiXCR to reprocess the reads, holding one entry per CDR3 protein. The repertoire consists of 150,000 to 200,000 distinct CDR3 sequences, with 63% occurring once and the leading ten covering 45%. In germline, CDR1 is SGHVS, CDR2 FQNEAQ. This CDR3 has 16 amino acids. After removal of 3 bases from V and 2 bases from J, the junction contained 8 bases not matched to a gene. The data were taken from a study of CD8+CD57+ T cells in acquired aplastic anemia. Study at large: The DNA of sorted CD4+ and CD8+ cells averaged roughly 3.2 ug. Whole-study findings and limits: The same twenty-nine CD8+ CDR3 sequences occurred in patients and in controls.

This rearrangement joins TRBV7-8 to TRBJ2-5; 8 nucleotides agree with TRBD1. The sequence was obtained from a human donor in good health. The material sequenced was sorted CD4+, CD8+, or CD8+CD57+ T cells (not recorded which) from PBMCs. As DNA, the CDR3 is TGTGCCAGCAGCTTGCTCGGACAGGGCTTACAAGAGACCCAGTACTTC. Its protein product is CASSLLGQGLQETQYF.